Presented here are 26 T cell receptor beta chains from one specimen sequenced in a study of blood T cell repertoires in COVID-19. This table comes from immunoSEQ multiplex PCR, and its TCRdb copy is limited to in-frame clones, with some not included. This sample carries some 150,000 clones, roughly 76% of them seen once, and the ten largest clones take roughly 8.8%. The material sequenced was peripheral blood. The source of these receptors is a human donor with acute or convalescent COVID-19. The donor label of this sample is uncertain.

For the CDR3, the DNA is TGTGCCAGCAGTGACAGGGTTTCCTACGAGCAGTACGTC. It translates to CASSDRVSYEQYV. This chain joins TRBV6-1 and TRBJ2-7; D is possibly TRBD1 (5 bases). The germline V gene encodes CDR1 MNHNS and CDR2 SASEGT. The length of the CDR3 is 13 residues. V shed 3 bases and J shed 1 base, with 7 bases lying between them.

This clone was picked up a small number of times. The J gene is TRBJ1-5, the V gene TRBV15; unclear D gene. The CDR3 runs to 13 residues. The ends were cut back, 8 bases at V and 4 bases at J, with 12 bases in the middle. Germline lookup yields CDR1 LNHNV and CDR2 YYDKDF (reference sequence). The CDR3 bases are TGTGCCACCCGCCCCCGAGGGAATCAGCCCCAGCATTTT. Translated: CATRPRGNQPQHF.

This clone has just one count. V and J are TRBV7-9 and TRBJ1-2, with D unclear. V was clipped by 5 bases and J by 5 bases, with 18 bases between them. Germline V CDR1 and CDR2: SEHNR, FQNEAQ (reference sequence). CDR3 length: 15 amino acids. The CDR3 DNA sequence: TGTGCCAGCAGCCCCCTTGGCGGGCCTCTTTATGGCTACACCTTC. It encodes CASSPLGGPLYGYTF.

The chain has TRBV19 and TRBJ1-5, with 10 bases that match TRBD1. Germline V lookup: CDR1 LNHDA, CDR2 SQIVND (reference sequence). The ends lost 5 bases at V and 7 bases at J; junction bases unmatched: 8. The CDR3 covers 15 residues. In DNA, the CDR3 is TGTGCCAGTAGTCCCGAGGACAGGGGGAGACAGCCCCAGCATTTT. Translated: CASSPEDRGRQPQHF.

The chain employs TRBV5-1 and TRBJ1-1, with 8 nucleotides matching TRBD1. The length of the CDR3 is 17 residues. The germline V gene encodes CDR1 SGHRS and CDR2 YFSETQ. Unmatched junction bases numbered 7, after V lost 0 bases and J lost 0 bases. The CDR3 region is CASSLEGQGEMNTEAFF. The CDR3 DNA reads TGCGCCAGCAGCTTGGAAGGACAGGGCGAAATGAACACTGAAGCTTTCTTT.

This clone was detected a few times. The chain joins TRBV6-6 to TRBJ2-2; D might be TRBD2 (5 bases). CDR3 size: 14 residues. Germline CDR1 is MNHNY and CDR2 is SVGAGI (reference sequence). Trimming took off 6 bases at V and 2 bases at J, with 10 bases between the two ends. The CDR3 protein is CASSPLANTGELFF. CDR3 DNA sequence: TGTGCCAGCAGCCCTCTAGCTAACACCGGGGAGCTGTTTTTT.

V and J are TRBV19 and TRBJ1-5; 7 nucleotides line up with TRBD1. The CDR3 extends over 15 amino acids. With 4 bases clipped from V and 4 bases from J, the junction kept 7 bases outside the gene matches. Germline V lookup: CDR1 LNHDA, CDR2 SQIVND (reference sequence). CDR3 residues: CASSRRETGNQPQHF. CDR3 nucleotide sequence: TGTGCCAGTAGTAGGAGAGAGACAGGGAATCAGCCCCAGCATTTT.

This chain uses TRBV28 with TRBJ2-3, with D maybe TRBD1 (5 bases). Germline-derived CDR1 and CDR2 are MDHEN and SYDVKM. Trimming took off 6 bases at V and 0 bases at J, with 7 bases between the two ends. The CDR3 has 13 residues. CDR3 in DNA: TGTGCCAGCAGCTCAGGGAGCACAGATACGCAGTATTTT. It codes for CASSSGSTDTQYF. Based on the CDR3 plus reference TRBV28 and TRBJ2-3, the full variable domain is DVKVTQSSRYLVKRTGEKVFLECVQDMDHENMFWYRQDPGLGLRLIYFSYDVKMKEKGDIPEGYSVSREKKERFSLILESASTNQTSMYLCASSSGSTDTQYFGPGTRLTVL.

This clone showed up just once. The J gene is TRBJ2-1, the V gene TRBV4-1; 11 nucleotides align to TRBD2. Germline values: CDR1 MGHRA, CDR2 YSYEKL. J lost 1 base, V lost 4 bases, and 6 bases had no gene match. The CDR3 is made up of 17 amino acids. The CDR3 sequence is CASSPYSSGGSYNEQFF. CDR3 DNA: TGCGCCAGCAGCCCGTATTCTAGCGGGGGGTCCTACAATGAGCAGTTCTTC.

The V call is TRBV27, the J call TRBJ1-1; D is possibly TRBD1 (5 bases). Germline-derived CDR1 and CDR2 are MNHEY and SMNVEV (reference sequence). The CDR3 loop spans 15 amino acids. Trimming removed 5 bases from V and 1 base from J, with 14 bases in between. In DNA, the CDR3 is TGTGCCAGCAGTCTCCACGGGGGTAAGAACACTGAAGCTTTCTTT. Translation gives CASSLHGGKNTEAFF.

The chain links TRBV30 to TRBJ2-2, with 7 positions matching TRBD2. V was clipped by 0 bases and J by 3 bases; unmatched bases: 7. The CDR3 has 16 amino acids. Germline V gene lookup returns CDR1 GTSNPN and CDR2 SVGIG (reference sequence). CDR3 region: CAWSVWGREDTGELFF. CDR3 coding DNA: TGTGCCTGGAGTGTATGGGGTCGGGAGGACACCGGGGAGCTGTTTTTT.

The chain joins TRBV5-1 to TRBJ1-1; D is ambiguous. Trimming took off 0 bases at V and 0 bases at J, with 9 bases between the two ends. In germline, CDR1 is SGHRS, CDR2 YFSETQ. The CDR3 extends over 15 amino acids. As DNA, the CDR3 is TGCGCCAGCAGCTTGGACGGGTTAATGAACACTGAAGCTTTCTTT. This codes for CASSLDGLMNTEAFF.

V gene TRBV11-2 combines with J gene TRBJ2-3, with TRBD2 matching 8 bases. The CDR3 length is 17 residues. V was clipped by 5 bases and J by 5 bases; unmatched bases: 15. Germline CDR1 SGHAT, CDR2 FQNNGV. The CDR3, as DNA: TGTGCCAGCAGCCATCCTACCACAGCGGGGGCAGGAGATACGCAGTATTTT. Translating it yields CASSHPTTAGAGDTQYF.

The chain's CDR3 is CASSFYTGNEQFF. As DNA, the CDR3 is TGTGCCAGCAGCTTTTATACGGGCAATGAGCAGTTCTTC. V gene TRBV5-5 combines with J gene TRBJ2-1; D gene ambiguous. CDR3 length: 13 amino acids. The germline gives CDR1 SGHKS, CDR2 YYEKEE (reference sequence). V lost 2 bases, J lost 6 bases, and 9 bases lay in between.

The chain employs TRBV9 and TRBJ1-4; D is perhaps TRBD1 (6 bases). The CDR3 length is 16 residues. V was cut by 3 bases and J by 7 bases, with 19 bases left in between. Germline V lookup: CDR1 SGDLS, CDR2 YYNGEE. The CDR3 bases are TGTGCCAGCAGCGCCTTGTCCGGGAACAGGGTTGAAAAACTGTTTTTT. It encodes CASSALSGNRVEKLFF.

This rearrangement joins TRBV21-1 to TRBJ1-5; the table's D call, TRBD1, was not checked against the DNA. TRBV21-1 is an annotated pseudogene. The CDR3 length is 18 residues. CDR3 DNA: TGTGCCAGCAGCAAGGGACACAGGGGAAACTTTGGCAATCAGCCCCAGCATTTT. Its protein is CASSKGHRGNFGNQPQHF.

The rearrangement uses TRBV30 and TRBJ1-1; D unclear. Trimming shortened V by 5 bases and J by 1 base, and 11 bases separated the two germline ends. The CDR3 is made up of 13 amino acids. Germline CDR1 is GTSNPN and CDR2 is SVGIG (reference sequence). The CDR3 protein is CAWGSGRNTEAFF. The DNA of the CDR3 is TGTGCCTGGGGAAGCGGTCGGAACACTGAAGCTTTCTTT.

This clone was observed a handful of times. V usage is TRBV4-2 and J usage is TRBJ2-1; a possible D gene is TRBD2 (6 bases). This CDR3 is built from 12 residues. The V gene's germline CDR1 is LGHNA and CDR2 YNFKEQ. Trimming shortened V by 0 bases and J by 16 bases, and 13 bases separated the two germline ends. The chain's CDR3 is CASSQDGGRKFF. Here the CDR3 DNA reads TGTGCCAGCAGCCAAGATGGGGGGAGGAAATTCTTC.

The rearrangement links TRBV12-3 or TRBV12-4 to TRBJ1-2, with D possibly matching TRBD1 (5 bases). The CDR3 totals 13 residues. V gave up 5 bases and J gave up 8 bases, with 15 bases separating them. The CDR3 protein is CASSPGAVGGYTF. The CDR3 DNA reads TGTGCCAGCAGTCCTGGGGCCGTCGGAGGCTACACCTTC.

This chain links TRBV6-5 with TRBJ1-5; TRBD1 matches 7 bases. J gave up 0 bases and V 6 bases, and 5 bases lay outside the gene matches. The CDR3 has 15 residues. Germline V gives CDR1 MNHEY, CDR2 SVGAGI. As DNA, the CDR3 is TGTGCCAGCAGGCGGACAGGTTATAGCAATCAGCCCCAGCATTTT. This encodes CASRRTGYSNQPQHF.

This clone was found once. The rearrangement joins TRBV19 to TRBJ1-1; TRBD1 might be the D (5 bases). Looked up from germline, CDR1 is LNHDA and CDR2 is SQIVND (reference sequence). The CDR3 length is 13 residues. V lost 7 bases and J 6 bases, leaving 15 bases between the germline ends. The CDR3 loop is CASNYWGEAEAFF. As DNA, the CDR3 is TGTGCCAGTAATTATTGGGGGGAGGCTGAAGCTTTCTTT.

This clone was counted once. V and J are TRBV5-1 and TRBJ2-5, with 7 bases lining up with TRBD1. Trimming cost V 4 bases and J 2 bases; bases outside gene matches: 2. Per germline, CDR1 SGHRS and CDR2 YFSETQ. The CDR3 spans 13 residues. The CDR3 spells CASSKGQQETQYF. The CDR3 coding sequence is TGCGCCAGCAGCAAGGGACAGCAAGAGACCCAGTACTTC.

The gene calls are TRBV19 and TRBJ2-2; 8 positions agree with TRBD2. Unmatched junction bases numbered 6, after V lost 1 base and J lost 5 bases. The V gene's germline CDR1 is LNHDA and CDR2 SQIVND (reference sequence). The CDR3 covers 16 residues. CDR3 region: CASSIAGGPETGELFF. The DNA of the CDR3 is TGTGCCAGTAGTATAGCGGGGGGGCCGGAGACCGGGGAGCTGTTTTTT.

V and J are TRBV9 and TRBJ1-1, with D maybe TRBD1 (5 bases). The CDR3 totals 15 residues. Trimming removed 4 bases from V and 0 bases from J, with 13 bases in between. Per the germline V gene, CDR1 is SGDLS and CDR2 is YYNGEE. CDR3 loop: CASSPPTAMNTEAFF. The CDR3 DNA reads as TGTGCCAGCAGCCCACCGACAGCAATGAACACTGAAGCTTTCTTT.

V is TRBV10-3 and J is TRBJ1-6; 7 bases match TRBD1. Germline V gene sequence: CDR1 ENHRY, CDR2 SYGVKD. There are 14 residues in the CDR3. V was clipped by 4 bases and J by 8 bases; unmatched bases: 5. The CDR3 here is CAISAGTAYSPLHF. Here the CDR3 DNA reads TGTGCCATCAGTGCCGGGACAGCATATTCACCCCTCCACTTT.

V usage is TRBV5-6 and J usage is TRBJ1-2; D not certain. The CDR3 totals 14 residues. Trimming removed 1 base at V and 6 bases at J, with 13 bases between. CDR1 and CDR2 (germline): SGHDT, YYEEEE. CDR3: CASSLWAVGNGYTF. The DNA for the CDR3 is TGTGCCAGCAGCTTGTGGGCCGTTGGAAATGGCTACACCTTC.